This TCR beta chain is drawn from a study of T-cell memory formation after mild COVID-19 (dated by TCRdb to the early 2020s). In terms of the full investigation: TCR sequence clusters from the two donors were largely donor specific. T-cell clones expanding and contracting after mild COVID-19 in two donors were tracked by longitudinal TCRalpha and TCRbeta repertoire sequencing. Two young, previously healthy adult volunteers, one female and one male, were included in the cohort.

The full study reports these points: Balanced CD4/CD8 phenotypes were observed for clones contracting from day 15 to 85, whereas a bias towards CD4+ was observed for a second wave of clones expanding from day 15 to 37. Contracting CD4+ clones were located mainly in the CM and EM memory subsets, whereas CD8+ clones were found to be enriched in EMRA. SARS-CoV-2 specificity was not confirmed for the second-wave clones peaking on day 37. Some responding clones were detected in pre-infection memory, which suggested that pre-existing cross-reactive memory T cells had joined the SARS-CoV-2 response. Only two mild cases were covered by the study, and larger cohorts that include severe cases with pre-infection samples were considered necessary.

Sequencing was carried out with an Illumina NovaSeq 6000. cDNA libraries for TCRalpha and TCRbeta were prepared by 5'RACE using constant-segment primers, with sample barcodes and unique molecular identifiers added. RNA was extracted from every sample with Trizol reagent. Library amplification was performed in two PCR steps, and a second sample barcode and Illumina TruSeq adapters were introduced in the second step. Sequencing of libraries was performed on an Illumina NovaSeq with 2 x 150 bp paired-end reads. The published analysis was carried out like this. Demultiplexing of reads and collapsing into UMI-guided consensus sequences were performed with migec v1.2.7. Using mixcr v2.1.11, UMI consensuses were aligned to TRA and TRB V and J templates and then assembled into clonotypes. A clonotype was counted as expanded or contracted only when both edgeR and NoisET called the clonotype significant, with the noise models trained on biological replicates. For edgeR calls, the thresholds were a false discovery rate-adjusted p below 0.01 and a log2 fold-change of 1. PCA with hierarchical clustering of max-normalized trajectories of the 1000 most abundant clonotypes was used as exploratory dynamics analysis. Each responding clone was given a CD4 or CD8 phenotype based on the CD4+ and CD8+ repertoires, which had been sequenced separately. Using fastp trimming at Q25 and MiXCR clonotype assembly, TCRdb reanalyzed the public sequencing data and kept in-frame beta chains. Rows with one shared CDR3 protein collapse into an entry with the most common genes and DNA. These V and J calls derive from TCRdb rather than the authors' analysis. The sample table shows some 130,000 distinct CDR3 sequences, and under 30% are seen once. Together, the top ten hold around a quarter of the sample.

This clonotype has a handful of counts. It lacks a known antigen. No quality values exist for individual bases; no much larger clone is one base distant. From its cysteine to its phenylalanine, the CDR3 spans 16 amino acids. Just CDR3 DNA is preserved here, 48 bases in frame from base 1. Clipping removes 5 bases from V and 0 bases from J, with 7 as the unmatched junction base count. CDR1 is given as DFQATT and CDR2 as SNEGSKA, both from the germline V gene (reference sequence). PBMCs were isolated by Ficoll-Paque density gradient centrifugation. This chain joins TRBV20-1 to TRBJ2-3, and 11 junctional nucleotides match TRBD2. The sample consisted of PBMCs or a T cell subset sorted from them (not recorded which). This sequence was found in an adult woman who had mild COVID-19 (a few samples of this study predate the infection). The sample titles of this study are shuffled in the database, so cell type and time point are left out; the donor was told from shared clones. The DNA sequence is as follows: TGCAGTGCTTTACGACTAGCGGGGTGGAGCACAGATACGCAGTATTTT. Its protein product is CSALRLAGWSTDTQYF.